The 22 T cell receptor beta chains in this list originate from one sample, sequenced in a study of cytomegalovirus exposure and HLA in healthy donors (dated by TCRdb to about 2017). Library construction relied on the immunoSEQ multiplex PCR assay. The multiplex PCR relied on a mix of 60 forward primers for TCR Vbeta segments and 13 reverse primers for TCR Jbeta segments. Not all clones reach the TCRdb copy of this immuneACCESS table, which keeps in-frame sequences only. Checked studies attribute under half of the gap to unresolved V genes and leave the rest unexplained. The table for this sample shows approximately 110,000 clones. The ten biggest clones cover roughly 3.5% of the sample. Sequenced sample: PBMCs. The receptors were gathered from a man aged 30 to 45 in good health and CMV-seronegative.

J is TRBJ2-2 and V is TRBV6-5; TRBD1 might be the D (6 bases). The CDR3 spans 14 residues. V lost 0 bases, J lost 7 bases, and 9 bases lay in between. Germline V CDR1 and CDR2: MNHEY, SVGAGI. CDR3 protein: CASSYSSGDGELFF. DNA for the CDR3: TGTGCCAGCAGTTACTCGTCAGGGGACGGGGAGCTGTTTTTT.

To note about this clone: A read error may account for a junction end that differs from germline. This chain connects TRBV4-1 to TRBJ2-7; perhaps TRBD2 as D (7 bases). There are 13 residues in the CDR3. The germline CDR1 and CDR2 sequences are MGHRA and YSYEKL. DNA of the CDR3: TGCGCCAGCAGCCACGCTGTGGGGGGGCGAGAGTCCTTC. Translated: CASSHAVGGRESF.

The chain carries TRBV19 and TRBJ1-1; D is uncertain. CDR3 length: 14 residues. Germline assignment: CDR1 LNHDA and CDR2 SQIVND (reference sequence). The V gene lost 1 base and the J gene lost 4 bases, with 10 bases spanning the gap. CDR3 nucleotides: TGTGCCAGTAGTATAGCAAACAGACCCACTGAAGCTTTCTTT. Translated: CASSIANRPTEAFF.

V is TRBV7-8 and J is TRBJ2-7; D gene uncertain. V lost 1 base to trimming and J lost 6 bases, with 10 bases between them. The CDR3 sequence is 13 residues long. Germline CDR1 is SGHVS and CDR2 is FQNEAQ. The CDR3 DNA is TGTGCCAGCAGCTTAGTAGAGGATACCGAGCAGTACTTC. It encodes CASSLVEDTEQYF. Filled out from reference TRBV7-8 and TRBJ2-7, the complete variable domain reads GAGVSQSPRYKVAKRGQDVALRCDPISGHVSLFWYQQALGQGPEFLTYFQNEAQLDKSGLPSDRFFAERPEGSVSTLKIQRTQQEDSAVYLCASSLVEDTEQYFGPGTRLTVT.

The rearrangement joins TRBV19 to TRBJ1-1; no clear D. V gave up 3 bases and J gave up 3 bases, with 5 bases separating them. Germline V gene sequence: CDR1 LNHDA, CDR2 SQIVND (reference sequence). CDR3 length: 12 amino acids. The CDR3 here is CASSMADTEAFF. In DNA form, the CDR3 reads TGTGCCAGTAGTATGGCGGACACTGAAGCTTTCTTT. The full variable domain, its missing parts supplied by reference TRBV19 and TRBJ1-1, is DGGITQSPKYLFRKEGQNVTLSCEQNLNHDAMYWYRQDPGQGLRLIYYSQIVNDFQKGDIAEGYSVSREKKESFPLTVTSAQKNPTAFYLCASSMADTEAFFGQGTRLTVV.

The chain uses TRBV2 and TRBJ1-4, with 9 bases lining up with TRBD1. CDR3 length: 15 amino acids. Germline CDR1 and CDR2: SNHLY and FYNNEI. Germline trimming cut 8 bases from V and 5 bases from J; bases unmatched to any gene: 9. Here the CDR3 reads CASDSGGTGNEKLFF. DNA for the CDR3: TGTGCCAGCGACAGCGGAGGGACAGGGAATGAAAAACTGTTTTTT.

This sequence joins TRBV2 and TRBJ1-1, with D tentatively TRBD1 (5 bases). The V gene lost 4 bases and the J gene lost 1 base, with 10 bases spanning the gap. The germline V gene encodes CDR1 SNHLY and CDR2 FYNNEI. The CDR3 extends over 14 amino acids. CDR3 DNA: TGTGCCAGCAGTGCTATTCAGGGGAACACTGAAGCTTTCTTT. Translation: CASSAIQGNTEAFF.

The chain carries TRBV5-1 and TRBJ2-7, with 7 bases matching TRBD1. Germline assignment: CDR1 SGHRS and CDR2 YFSETQ. This CDR3 is 16 amino acids long. V was pared by 0 bases and J by 3 bases, with 9 bases of the junction left unmatched. In nucleotides, the CDR3 is TGCGCCAGCAGCTTGGGGGGGACAGCTACGTTCTACGAGCAGTACTTC. Protein product: CASSLGGTATFYEQYF.

This chain joins TRBV15 and TRBJ2-5; 12 bases match TRBD2. Per germline, CDR1 LNHNV and CDR2 YYDKDF (reference sequence). The CDR3 is 18 amino acids. The V gene end was trimmed by 0 bases and the J gene end by 3 bases; junction bases not matched to a gene: 8. CDR3: CATSRDPPTSGGKETQYF. Written as DNA, the CDR3 is TGTGCCACCAGCAGAGATCCCCCTACTAGCGGGGGGAAAGAGACCCAGTACTTC. Full variable domain (rest looked up from reference TRBV15 and TRBJ2-5): DAMVIQNPRYQVTQFGKPVTLSCSQTLNHNVMYWYQQKSSQAPKLLFHYYDKDFNNEADTPDNFQSRRPNTSFCFLDIRSPGLGDTAMYLCATSRDPPTSGGKETQYFGPGTRLLVL.

The chain has TRBV6-6 and TRBJ1-5, with 8 bases lining up with TRBD1. CDR1 MNHNY and CDR2 SVGAGI come from the germline V gene (reference sequence). Trimming cost V 6 bases and J 4 bases; bases outside gene matches: 5. This CDR3 spans 14 amino acids. The CDR3 loop is CASSGQGGNQPQHF. The CDR3 nucleotides are TGTGCCAGCAGCGGACAGGGTGGAAATCAGCCCCAGCATTTT.

The genes are TRBV5-4 and TRBJ2-3, with TRBD2 as a possible D gene (5 bases). The CDR3 length is 16 residues. CDR1 is SGHNT and CDR2 is YYREEE in the germline V gene (reference sequence). Trimming pared 2 bases from V and 0 bases from J, leaving 13 bases between. CDR3 sequence reads: CASSLGGSGSTDTQYF. CDR3 nucleotide sequence: TGTGCCAGCAGCTTAGGAGGAAGTGGAAGCACAGATACGCAGTATTTT.

This chain uses TRBV9 with TRBJ2-7; D not certain. The germline V gene encodes CDR1 SGDLS and CDR2 YYNGEE. The CDR3 has 13 amino acids. Trimming stripped 3 bases from V and 3 bases from J, with 10 bases between. The CDR3: CASSDGIGYEQYF. The CDR3 nucleotides read TGTGCCAGCAGCGACGGTATCGGCTACGAGCAGTACTTC.

The V and J genes are TRBV6-5 and TRBJ1-2, with D hard to call. The CDR3 consists of 13 residues. Germline V gene sequence: CDR1 MNHEY, CDR2 SVGAGI. Trimming removed 6 bases from V and 5 bases from J, with 13 bases in between. The DNA of the CDR3 is TGTGCCAGCAGGGAGGCCTCCGGGTATGGCTACACCTTC. It translates to CASREASGYGYTF.

The chain's CDR3 is CAISGQGSSYEQYF. CDR3 nucleotides: TGTGCCATCAGTGGACAGGGGTCCTCCTACGAGCAGTACTTC. The chain uses TRBV10-3 and TRBJ2-7, with 8 positions matching TRBD1. CDR1 ENHRY and CDR2 SYGVKD come from the germline V gene. V shed 4 bases, J shed 0 bases, and the junction held 2 bases outside the gene matches. The CDR3 contains 14 residues.

A remark on this clone: At the DNA level, this CDR3 is encoded by other sequences in the same sample as well. This chain connects TRBV18 to TRBJ2-5, with a weak D call TRBD1 (5 bases). Trimming took 2 bases from V and 5 from J, leaving 9 bases between them. Germline CDR1 KGHSH, CDR2 LQKENI. The CDR3 loop spans 13 amino acids. The CDR3 DNA reads TGTGCCAGCTCACCAGGGGCCGGGGAGACCCAGTACTTC. It is translated as CASSPGAGETQYF.

V gene TRBV13 combines with J gene TRBJ1-5, with 9 bases aligning to TRBD1. Per the germline V gene, CDR1 is PRHDT and CDR2 is FYEKMQ (reference sequence). V gave up 0 bases and J gave up 1 base; unmatched junction bases: 1. The CDR3 extends over 16 amino acids. The CDR3 region has the DNA TGTGCCAGCAGCTTAGGGACAGGGGGAAGCAATCAGCCCCAGCATTTT. This gives the protein CASSLGTGGSNQPQHF. Using reference TRBV13 and TRBJ1-5 for the parts outside the CDR3, the full variable domain is AAGVIQSPRHLIKEKRETATLKCYPIPRHDTVYWYQQGPGQDPQFLISFYEKMQSDKGSIPDRFSAQQFSDYHSELNMSSLELGDSALYFCASSLGTGGSNQPQHFGDGTRLSIL.

V is TRBV4-2 and J is TRBJ2-1, with 14 bases that match TRBD2. V dropped 3 bases and J dropped 5; count of bases not matched to a gene: 6. The germline gives CDR1 LGHNA, CDR2 YNFKEQ. The CDR3 is made up of 17 amino acids. CDR3 DNA: TGTGCCAGCAGCCAGACTAGCGGGGGGGCGTTCCACAATGAGCAGTTCTTC. Amino acid sequence: CASSQTSGGAFHNEQFF.

The chain couples TRBV15 to TRBJ2-2; 11 nucleotides match TRBD2. CDR1 is LNHNV, CDR2 YYDKDF, per germline (reference sequence). This CDR3 has 16 residues. V lost 8 bases, J lost 7 bases, and 12 bases stayed unmatched. DNA of the CDR3: TGTGCCACCTCAGCCGGTAGCGGGGGGGGCGGCGGGGAGCTGTTTTTT. Translating it yields CATSAGSGGGGGELFF. Based on the CDR3 plus reference TRBV15 and TRBJ2-2, the full variable domain is DAMVIQNPRYQVTQFGKPVTLSCSQTLNHNVMYWYQQKSSQAPKLLFHYYDKDFNNEADTPDNFQSRRPNTSFCFLDIRSPGLGDTAMYLCATSAGSGGGGGELFFGEGSRLTVL.

This chain uses TRBV5-1 with TRBJ2-3; maybe TRBD2 (7 bases). Germline values: CDR1 SGHRS, CDR2 YFSETQ. The ends were cut back, 3 bases at V and 1 base at J, with 18 bases in the middle. The CDR3 has 17 residues. CDR3 residues: CASSSISGGRGTDTQYF. The CDR3, as DNA: TGCGCCAGCAGCTCCATTTCGGGGGGCCGAGGCACAGATACGCAGTATTTT.

The CDR3 reads CASSSSGGTAVGAYEQYF. CDR3 in DNA: TGCGCCAGCAGCTCGTCGGGGGGTACGGCCGTCGGGGCATACGAGCAGTACTTC. This rearrangement joins TRBV5-1 to TRBJ2-7; 7 bases fit TRBD2. The CDR3 has 18 residues. Germline V gives CDR1 SGHRS, CDR2 YFSETQ. The V and J ends lost 3 bases and 4 bases, in that order; junction bases with no gene match: 19. The full variable domain, its missing parts supplied by reference TRBV5-1 and TRBJ2-7, is KAGVTQTPRYLIKTRGQQVTLSCSPISGHRSVSWYQQTPGQGLQFLFEYFSETQRNKGNFPGRFSGRQFSNSRSEMNVSTLELGDSALYLCASSSSGGTAVGAYEQYFGPGTRLTVT.

The chain joins TRBV9 to TRBJ2-2; possible D gene TRBD2, 6 bases. V gave up 4 bases and J gave up 0 bases, with 16 bases separating them. This CDR3 has 17 amino acids. The germline V gene encodes CDR1 SGDLS and CDR2 YYNGEE. The CDR3 is CASSSELGGANTGELFF. CDR3 DNA sequence: TGTGCCAGCAGCTCGGAGTTGGGCGGGGCGAACACCGGGGAGCTGTTTTTT.

The V gene is TRBV7-2, the J gene TRBJ1-1; TRBD1 agrees at 7 bases. The CDR3 runs 14 residues. Per the germline V gene, CDR1 is SGHTA and CDR2 is FQGNSA. The junction had 8 bases not matched to a gene; V was cut back by 5 bases and J by 5 bases. The CDR3 loop is CASSPRQGYTEAFF. CDR3 bases: TGTGCCAGCAGCCCGCGACAGGGTTATACTGAAGCTTTCTTT.